This T cell receptor (beta chain) is drawn from a study of T cell repertoires in cytomegalovirus infection. TCRdb reprocessed the reads via MiXCR and lists one record per CDR3 protein. The sample carries 500,000 or so distinct CDR3 sequences, 15% to 20% recorded once. The CDR3 runs 15 residues. CDR1 is SGHDT, CDR2 YYEEEE, per germline. V was clipped by 4 bases and J by 3 bases; unmatched bases: 8. Findings and caveats of the study: In two of eight donors, the top clonotype was HLA-C-restricted CMV-specific. Totalled public TCR beta family frequency picked out people who carried CMV plus the relevant HLA.

This clonotype was seen at least ten times. Its antigen is undetermined. Sequencing input: CD8+ T cells from PBMCs. The TCR originated in a human donor in good health (CMV status not recorded). Some clones in this sample may be carry-over from other donors' samples. V usage is TRBV5-6 and J usage is TRBJ2-7; 9 nucleotides align to TRBD1. The CDR3 sequence: CASSAPGTGLYEQYF. The CDR3 DNA is TGTGCCAGCAGCGCCCCCGGGACAGGGCTCTACGAGCAGTACTTC. Combining the CDR3 with reference TRBV5-6 and TRBJ2-7 gives the whole variable domain DAGVTQSPTHLIKTRGQQVTLRCSPKSGHDTVSWYQQALGQGPQFIFQYYEEEERQRGNFPDRFSGHQFPNYSSELNVNALLLGDSALYLCASSAPGTGLYEQYFGPGTRLTVT.